This T cell receptor beta chain was sequenced for a study of cytomegalovirus exposure and HLA in healthy donors. This CDR3 contains 20 residues. J gave up 6 bases and V 1 base, and 23 bases lay outside the gene matches. CDR1 is MGHRA, CDR2 YSYEKL, per germline. Regarding the study as a whole: As a later analysis revealed, the rate of TCR association differed by HLA locus, with DRB1 most and HLA-C fewest. HLA-A and HLA-B allele assignments for most subjects were reportedly predicted accurately using TCR beta sequences.

Remarks on this clone: Its matching antigen is unknown.

It was with 60 Vbeta and 13 Jbeta primers that the PCR ran. Some clones are missing from TCRdb's copy, which holds only in-frame ones; the method was immunoSEQ multiplex PCR. The sample carries 85,000 to 110,000 clones, 65% to 85% recorded once. Sample: PBMCs. This receptor was identified in a man over 45 in good health and CMV-seropositive. The rearrangement links TRBV4-1 to TRBJ2-7; 8 nucleotides match TRBD1. CDR3 nucleotide sequence: TGCGCCAGCAGCCAAGTGTTTGCCGGGAGTGTGACAGGGGATATTTGCGAGCAGTACTTC. It is translated as CASSQVFAGSVTGDICEQYF.